Listed below are T cell receptor beta chains from one sample, sequenced in a study of blood T cell repertoires in COVID-19. Clones were read by immunoSEQ multiplex PCR, and TCRdb kept only the in-frame ones, dropping some. The sample carries a few hundred thousand clones, under 90% recorded once. Material: PBMCs or T cells enriched from blood (not recorded which). Source of these receptors: a man younger than 40 who had recovered from COVID-19. CDR3s include the opening cysteine and the closing phenylalanine or tryptophan. D genes are given only for firm matches. Rows may omit the clone size; those that give it use once, few, many or a size class.

size: .; D: TRBD2; V: TRBV24-1; J: TRBJ2-3; DNA: TGTGCCACCAGTGGGTCAGCGGGAGATGCAGATACGCAGTATTTT; CDR3: CATSGSAGDADTQYF
size: .; D: .; V: TRBV23-1; J: TRBJ2-7; DNA: TGCGCCAGCAGTCAATCGTTGCGGGTCTCCTACGAGCAGTACTTC; CDR3: CASSQSLRVSYEQYF
size: once; D: .; V: TRBV19; J: TRBJ2-7; DNA: TGTGCCAGTAGCCCCGCGCCGGCCTACGAGCAGTACTTC; CDR3: CASSPAPAYEQYF
size: .; D: TRBD1; V: TRBV10-3; J: TRBJ1-2; DNA: TGTGCCATCAGTGAGTTTTCGGACAGGGGGGTCTACACCTTC; CDR3: CAISEFSDRGVYTF
size: many; D: TRBD1; V: TRBV11-3; J: TRBJ2-1; DNA: TGTGCCAGCAGCTTAACAGGGGACGCCGCCAATGAGCAGTTCTTC; CDR3: CASSLTGDAANEQFF
size: .; D: .; V: TRBV5-6; J: TRBJ1-3; DNA: TGTGCCAGCAGCTTGGCAGGTTCAGGAAACACCATATATTTT; CDR3: CASSLAGSGNTIYF
size: .; D: .; V: TRBV24-1; J: TRBJ2-5; DNA: TGTGCCACCAGTGATCCTCGGGACACCGGAGAGACCCAGTACTTC; CDR3: CATSDPRDTGETQYF
size: .; D: .; V: TRBV27; J: TRBJ1-4; DNA: TGTGCCAGCAGCCCGCAGACAGTTGCACGGGAAAAACTGTTTTTT; CDR3: CASSPQTVAREKLFF
size: .; D: TRBD2; V: TRBV5-1; J: TRBJ2-1; DNA: TGCGCCAGCAGCTTGTTACTAGCGGGGGCGACGAGCTCCTACAATGAGCAGTTCTTC; CDR3: CASSLLLAGATSSYNEQFF
size: .; D: .; V: TRBV20-1; J: TRBJ2-4; DNA: TGCAGTGCTAGAGATCCAGGGGCTCAGTACTTC; CDR3: CSARDPGAQYF
size: .; D: .; V: TRBV5-1; J: TRBJ2-3; DNA: TGCGCCAGCAGCTTGATCAAGGGGCAGAATGGCACAGATACGCAGTATTTT; CDR3: CASSLIKGQNGTDTQYF
size: .; D: TRBD2; V: TRBV6-6; J: TRBJ2-3; DNA: TGTGCCAGCAGTGCTCGCGGGGGAGGCACAGATACGCAGTATTTT; CDR3: CASSARGGGTDTQYF
size: .; D: .; V: TRBV2; J: TRBJ2-1; DNA: TGTGCCAGCAAGAGACAGTCCCTGGTTGAGCAGTTCTTC; CDR3: CASKRQSLVEQFF
size: .; D: .; V: TRBV28; J: TRBJ2-7; DNA: TGTGCCAGCAGCCCCGACAGGCTGATCGAGCAGTACTTC; CDR3: CASSPDRLIEQYF
size: .; D: .; V: TRBV6-5; J: TRBJ2-2; DNA: TGTGCCAGCAGTTACGGCGGGGCCGGGACCGGGGAGCTGTTTTTT; CDR3: CASSYGGAGTGELFF
size: .; D: TRBD2; V: TRBV9; J: TRBJ2-1; DNA: TGTGCCAGCAGCGCACGGAGGACTAGCGGGATAACCCAGTTCTTC; CDR3: CASSARRTSGITQFF
size: few; D: .; V: TRBV27; J: TRBJ1-6; DNA: TGTGCCAGCAAAGGAAGAACTAGGGATTCACCCCTCCACTTT; CDR3: CASKGRTRDSPLHF
size: .; D: .; V: TRBV24-1; J: TRBJ1-6; DNA: TGTGCCACCAGTGATTTGCGGAACAGGGCTAATTCACCCCTCCACTTT; CDR3: CATSDLRNRANSPLHF
size: few; D: .; V: TRBV7-9; J: TRBJ1-3; DNA: TGTGCCAGCAGCTTAGCGGGCAACTCTGGAAACACCATATATTTT; CDR3: CASSLAGNSGNTIYF
size: few; D: TRBD1; V: TRBV19; J: TRBJ1-1; DNA: TGTGCCAGTAGTATGCAGGACAGGCCTAACACTGAAGCTTTCTTT; CDR3: CASSMQDRPNTEAFF
size: .; D: .; V: TRBV28; J: TRBJ2-3; DNA: TGTGCCAGCAGTTTAGCAGGGGATTTCCATACGCAGTATTTT; CDR3: CASSLAGDFHTQYF
size: .; D: .; V: TRBV7-9; J: TRBJ2-1; DNA: TGTGCCAGCAGCTTAAACAACAATGAGCAGTTCTTC; CDR3: CASSLNNNEQFF
size: .; D: .; V: TRBV5-4; J: TRBJ2-7; DNA: TGTGCCAGCAGCACCCCTAGCCTAGGGAACGAGCAGTACTTC; CDR3: CASSTPSLGNEQYF
size: .; D: TRBD2; V: TRBV29-1; J: TRBJ2-5; DNA: TGCAGCGCTTACGGGACTAGAAGGCAAGAGACCCAGTACTTC; CDR3: CSAYGTRRQETQYF
size: .; D: .; V: TRBV24-1; J: TRBJ1-1; DNA: TGTGCCACCAGTGTAGGCCCTGTGGGGCCTCCTATTTTT; CDR3: CATSVGPVGPPIF
size: .; D: .; V: TRBV19; J: TRBJ1-5; DNA: TGTGCCAGTAGTACAGGGGCGATGGGCAATCAGCCCCAGCATTTT; CDR3: CASSTGAMGNQPQHF
size: few; D: TRBD2; V: TRBV4-1; J: TRBJ2-1; DNA: TGCGCCAGCAGCCAAGGTGACAGCGGGGGCTTCGATGAGCAGTTCTTC; CDR3: CASSQGDSGGFDEQFF
size: once; D: TRBD1; V: TRBV6-5; J: TRBJ1-4; DNA: TGTGCCAGCGGGACAGGGGAAGCCGATGAAAAACTGTTTTTT; CDR3: CASGTGEADEKLFF
size: .; D: TRBD1; V: TRBV27; J: TRBJ2-3; DNA: TGTGCCAGCAGTTTGACAGGGATCGCCACAGATACGCAGTATTTT; CDR3: CASSLTGIATDTQYF
size: .; D: .; V: TRBV30; J: TRBJ1-5; DNA: TGTGCCTGGGGCAGGGTCAATCAGCCCCAGCATTTT; CDR3: CAWGRVNQPQHF
size: .; D: TRBD2; V: TRBV19; J: TRBJ2-3; DNA: TGTGCCAGTAAGCCCTGGCTAGCGGGGCCCGATACGCAGTATTTT; CDR3: CASKPWLAGPDTQYF
size: .; D: .; V: TRBV28; J: TRBJ1-1; DNA: TGTGCCACCAGCCCTGGGGGGTCTATTGGTGAAGCTTTCTTT; CDR3: CATSPGGSIGEAFF
size: .; D: TRBD1; V: TRBV5-1; J: TRBJ1-5; DNA: TGCGCCAGCAGCGCGACAGGGGAAAATCTCCAGCCCCAGCATTTT; CDR3: CASSATGENLQPQHF
size: .; D: TRBD1; V: TRBV6-5; J: TRBJ1-2; DNA: TGTGCCAGCAGCATCGACAGGGGCCTTCAATATGGCTACACCTTC; CDR3: CASSIDRGLQYGYTF
size: once; D: TRBD2; V: TRBV5-1; J: TRBJ2-3; DNA: TGCGCCAGCAGCTTGGGACTAGCGGGGGGTGTAGATACGCAGTATTTT; CDR3: CASSLGLAGGVDTQYF
size: few; D: TRBD2; V: TRBV19; J: TRBJ2-7; DNA: TGTGCCACCACCTGGGGACTAGCGGGATCCTACGAGCAGTACTTC; CDR3: CATTWGLAGSYEQYF
size: .; D: .; V: TRBV6-5; J: TRBJ2-1; DNA: TGTGCCTGCACGAGACAGGTAAACTACAATGAGCAGTTCTTC; CDR3: CACTRQVNYNEQFF
size: .; D: .; V: TRBV27; J: TRBJ1-3; DNA: TGTGCCAGCAGCTTAAGGAGGACGGATGGAAACACCATATATTTT; CDR3: CASSLRRTDGNTIYF
size: .; D: .; V: TRBV28; J: TRBJ1-2; DNA: TGTGCCAGCAGTTTAGCCGGGTATGGCTACACCTTC; CDR3: CASSLAGYGYTF
size: .; D: .; V: TRBV7-2; J: TRBJ2-7; DNA: TGTGCCAGCAGCTTAAGTAGTCAGGGCTCCTACGAGCAGTACTTC; CDR3: CASSLSSQGSYEQYF
size: few; D: TRBD2; V: TRBV4-1; J: TRBJ2-7; DNA: TGCGCCAGCAGCCAAGCCTCAGCGGGAGGATCCTACGAGCAGTACTTC; CDR3: CASSQASAGGSYEQYF
size: .; D: .; V: TRBV7-9; J: TRBJ2-3; DNA: TGTGCCAGCAGACCGCGACTAGATTCAGATACGCAGTATTTT; CDR3: CASRPRLDSDTQYF
size: .; D: TRBD2; V: TRBV5-1; J: TRBJ2-2; DNA: TGCGCCAGCACAATGGGACTAGCGGCCCCCAGAGGGGAGCTGTTTTTT; CDR3: CASTMGLAAPRGELFF
size: .; D: .; V: TRBV24-1; J: TRBJ1-3; DNA: TGTGCCACCAGTGACCCGACAGCCTCTGGAAACACCATATATTTT; CDR3: CATSDPTASGNTIYF
size: .; D: TRBD2; V: TRBV5-8; J: TRBJ2-1; DNA: TGTGCCAGCAAACGGGAGGGGGTATACAATGAGCAGTTCTTC; CDR3: CASKREGVYNEQFF
size: .; D: TRBD2; V: TRBV10-1; J: TRBJ2-1; DNA: TGCGCCAGCAGTGGGGGGACTAGCGGGAAGAGCTCCTACAATGAGCAGTTCTTC; CDR3: CASSGGTSGKSSYNEQFF
size: .; D: .; V: TRBV27; J: TRBJ1-1; DNA: TGTGCCAGCAGTTACAGGGCAGGGAACACTGAAGCTTTCTTT; CDR3: CASSYRAGNTEAFF
size: once; D: .; V: TRBV9; J: TRBJ2-3; DNA: TGTGCCAGCAGCGGAGGGTCTCTCGGGGCAGATACGCAGTATTTT; CDR3: CASSGGSLGADTQYF
size: .; D: .; V: TRBV28; J: TRBJ2-7; DNA: TGTGCCAGCCGACCGGGGGGCGCGTGGGATTACGAGCAGTACTTC; CDR3: CASRPGGAWDYEQYF
size: .; D: TRBD1; V: TRBV19; J: TRBJ1-3; DNA: TGTGCCAGTATCTTGGACAGGGCCTCTGGAAACACCATATATTTT; CDR3: CASILDRASGNTIYF